This TCR beta chain emerged from a study of cytomegalovirus exposure and HLA in healthy donors. Study-level results: An analysis was carried out at a later point. It showed that HLA-associated TCR beta chains were more clonally expanded than equally common non-associated chains. Sequencing depth across donors, presence/absence analyses assumed, was roughly uniform. In a later analysis, TCR beta V- and J-gene trimming showed a link to a missense DCLRE1C variant.

Germline V gives CDR1 MNHEY, CDR2 SVGAGI. The V and J ends lost 6 bases and 1 base, in that order; junction bases with no gene match: 2. This CDR3 is built from 13 residues. Researchers ran the PCR with 60 Vbeta and 13 Jbeta primers. Profiled with immunoSEQ multiplex PCR; TCRdb holds only in-frame clones, not every one. Of about 170,000 clones detected, approximately 72% appear once; the ten largest clones hold about 7%. Each donor was healthy, and each was a bone marrow donor. Notes on this clone: Its antigen remains unidentified.

This chain uses TRBV6-5 with TRBJ1-1, with 7 bases lining up with TRBD1. The sample taken for sequencing was PBMCs. The source of this sequence is a middle-aged man in good health and CMV-seropositive. This chain's CDR3 is CASRGTANTEAFF. The DNA for the CDR3 is TGTGCCAGCAGGGGGACAGCGAACACTGAAGCTTTCTTT.